Shown below are 32 T cell receptor beta chains from a single sample sequenced in a study of blood T cells in healthy people across ages. The authors ran a second PCR of 7 to 11 cycles using a sample-barcoded 5' primer and a J-beta primer mix. MiXCR was run by TCRdb on the 5' RACE reads, yielding one entry per CDR3 protein. The sample holds 650,000 to 950,000 distinct CDR3 sequences; more than 40% are singletons and the top ten take roughly 19%. Sequencing input: blood. Receptors were obtained from a man aged 55-75 years in good health.

Details on this clonotype: A read error is possible here, since a much larger clone lies one base away. The chain has TRBV2 and TRBJ2-5, with D maybe TRBD2 (6 bases). This CDR3 is 11 amino acids long. The V gene lost 10 bases and the J gene lost 11 bases, with 17 bases spanning the gap. CDR1 SNHLY and CDR2 FYNNEI come from the germline V gene. The CDR3 DNA reads TGTGCCACTGAGGGAGGAGGGGAGCAGTACTTC. It specifies CATEGGGEQYF.

This sequence joins TRBV4-1 and TRBJ2-5, with unresolved D. The CDR3 contains 13 residues. Trimming pared 0 bases from V and 3 bases from J, leaving 5 bases between. Germline CDR1 reads MGHRA; CDR2 reads YSYEKL. Here the CDR3 DNA reads TGCGCCAGCAGCCAAGAAGGAGAAGAGACCCAGTACTTC. Translated, it gives CASSQEGEETQYF.

The chain couples TRBV9 to TRBJ1-1; TRBD1 agrees at 7 bases. The CDR3 is 15 amino acids. The V gene end was trimmed by 0 bases and the J gene end by 0 bases; junction bases not matched to a gene: 2. Per the germline V gene, CDR1 is SGDLS and CDR2 is YYNGEE. DNA for the CDR3: TGTGCCAGCAGCGTAGGGGACAGATTGAACACTGAAGCTTTCTTT. Translated, it gives CASSVGDRLNTEAFF. Filled out from reference TRBV9 and TRBJ1-1, the complete variable domain reads DSGVTQTPKHLITATGQRVTLRCSPRSGDLSVYWYQQSLDQGLQFLIQYYNGEERAKGNILERFSAQQFPDLHSELNLSSLELGDSALYFCASSVGDRLNTEAFFGQGTRLTVV.

The sample holds a few counts of this clonotype. The J gene is TRBJ2-3, the V gene TRBV7-9; possibly TRBD1 or TRBD2 for D (5 bases each). Germline CDR1 SEHNR, CDR2 FQNEAQ (reference sequence). This CDR3 is 15 amino acids long. V was trimmed by 5 bases and J by 5 bases, leaving 17 bases between them. CDR3: CASSQWGFRVDTQYF. The CDR3, as DNA: TGTGCCAGCAGCCAGTGGGGGTTTCGTGTAGATACGCAGTATTTT.

V usage is TRBV20-1 and J usage is TRBJ1-6, with D possibly matching TRBD1 (5 bases). This CDR3 region has 15 residues. Germline V gene data show CDR1 as DFQATT and CDR2 as SNEGSKA (reference sequence). The germline V and J ends were trimmed by 3 bases and 9 bases, with 18 bases remaining between them. CDR3 sequence reads: CSASNQPGVVSPLHF. In nucleotides, the CDR3 is TGCAGTGCTAGTAACCAACCGGGGGTGGTTTCACCCCTCCACTTT.

This clonotype showed up many times. The chain employs TRBV5-1 and TRBJ2-6; either TRBD1 or TRBD2 may supply D (6 bases each). The CDR3 has 17 residues. CDR1 and CDR2 from the germline V gene are SGHRS and YFSETQ. V lost 4 bases, J lost 3 bases, and 17 bases lay in between. CDR3 bases: TGCGCCAGCAGCGGAGGGGGGCCCAACTATGGGGCCAACGTCCTGACTTTC. This translates into CASSGGGPNYGANVLTF.

This clonotype occurred a few times. V gene TRBV7-2 combines with J gene TRBJ2-2; possible D gene TRBD1, 6 bases. This CDR3 is built from 15 residues. Trimming took 6 bases from V and 1 from J, leaving 12 bases between them. Germline V gene lookup returns CDR1 SGHTA and CDR2 FQGNSA. The CDR3 loop reads CASSSDRMNTGELFF. The CDR3 bases are TGTGCCAGCAGTTCGGACAGAATGAACACCGGGGAGCTGTTTTTT.

This chain links TRBV29-1 with TRBJ1-1; TRBD1 aligns across 8 bases. Germline V CDR1 and CDR2: SQVTM, ANQGSEA. The V and J ends lost 1 base and 4 bases, in that order; junction bases with no gene match: 2. The CDR3 spans 13 residues. CDR3: CSVEGQGPTEAFF. The CDR3 coding sequence is TGCAGCGTTGAAGGACAGGGGCCCACTGAAGCTTTCTTT.

In its sample, this clonotype was seen a few times. The V and J genes are TRBV10-3 and TRBJ1-1; a possible D gene is TRBD1 (6 bases). The CDR3 is made up of 15 amino acids. Per the germline V gene, CDR1 is ENHRY and CDR2 is SYGVKD. Trimming removed 0 bases from V and 4 bases from J, with 12 bases in between. CDR3 region: CAISESHRAGTEAFF. The CDR3 DNA is TGTGCCATCAGTGAGTCGCACAGGGCGGGCACTGAAGCTTTCTTT.

This clonotype was detected a few times. This chain connects TRBV7-9 to TRBJ1-1, with D hard to call. CDR3 length equals 12 residues. Looked up from germline, CDR1 is SEHNR and CDR2 is FQNEAQ (reference sequence). V dropped 10 bases and J dropped 6 bases, with 15 bases sitting between them. CDR3 region: CATQLGFAEAFF. CDR3 nucleotide sequence: TGTGCCACCCAGCTTGGCTTCGCTGAAGCTTTCTTT.

This clonotype has just a few counts. The rearrangement joins TRBV7-2 to TRBJ2-7, with D unresolved. The CDR3 runs 12 residues. Trimming took 4 bases from V and 0 from J, leaving 4 bases between them. The germline CDR1 and CDR2 sequences are SGHTA and FQGNSA. The CDR3 reads CASSSHSYEQYF. CDR3 bases: TGTGCCAGCAGCTCCCACTCCTACGAGCAGTACTTC. The variable domain in full, completed from reference TRBV7-2 and TRBJ2-7, reads GAGVSQSPSNKVTEKGKDVELRCDPISGHTALYWYRQSLGQGLEFLIYFQGNSAPDKSGLPSDRFSAERTGGSVSTLTIQRTQQEDSAVYLCASSSHSYEQYFGPGTRLTVT.

This clonotype came up a few times. The chain is built from TRBV2 and TRBJ2-5; D may match TRBD1 or TRBD2 (5 bases each). Germline CDR1 and CDR2: SNHLY and FYNNEI. The germline V and J ends were trimmed by 4 bases and 4 bases, with 16 bases remaining between them. The CDR3 runs to 15 residues. CDR3 bases: TGTGCCAGCAGTGTTCGGGGCCTCGCTGGAGAGACCCAGTACTTC. This sequence encodes CASSVRGLAGETQYF.

This clonotype was recorded a few times. The V call is TRBV5-1, the J call TRBJ2-3, with 7 positions matching TRBD1. After removal of 4 bases from V and 2 bases from J, the junction contained 4 bases not matched to a gene. The length of the CDR3 is 14 residues. The V gene's germline CDR1 is SGHRS and CDR2 YFSETQ. The CDR3 nucleotides read TGCGCCAGCAGCACCGGGACAGACACAGATACGCAGTATTTT. It specifies CASSTGTDTDTQYF.

V usage is TRBV30 and J usage is TRBJ1-6; 8 bases fit TRBD1. Unmatched junction bases numbered 5, after V lost 1 base and J lost 9 bases. The V gene's germline CDR1 is GTSNPN and CDR2 SVGIG (reference sequence). This CDR3 is 14 amino acids long. CDR3 region: CAWSDQGAISPLHF. Here the CDR3 DNA reads TGTGCCTGGAGTGATCAGGGGGCAATTTCACCCCTCCACTTT.

This clonotype was picked up a small number of times. V usage is TRBV7-8 and J usage is TRBJ2-1; TRBD2 agrees at 9 bases. With 2 bases clipped from V and 8 bases from J, the junction kept 10 bases outside the gene matches. CDR1 is SGHVS and CDR2 is FQNEAQ in the germline V gene. CDR3 size: 16 residues. CDR3 nucleotides: TGTGCCAGCAGCTTATGGCGGGGGGGCCCCTCGGATGAGCAGTTCTTC. This sequence encodes CASSLWRGGPSDEQFF.

The chain has TRBV11-2 and TRBJ1-4, with D unclear. The V end lost 4 bases, the J end lost 0 bases, and 9 bases lay between the germline ends. This CDR3 spans 15 amino acids. Germline CDR1 SGHAT, CDR2 FQNNGV. CDR3 sequence: CASSYTRTTNEKLFF. Written as DNA, the CDR3 is TGTGCCAGCAGCTACACCCGGACAACTAATGAAAAACTGTTTTTT.

V and J are TRBV5-6 and TRBJ2-7; D unresolved. This CDR3 comprises 14 residues. Germline CDR1 and CDR2: SGHDT and YYEEEE. Deletions cut 2 bases from V and 0 bases from J, with 9 bases between. CDR3 region: CASSFYTSSYEQYF. CDR3 DNA sequence: TGTGCCAGCAGCTTCTATACGAGCTCCTACGAGCAGTACTTC.

V is TRBV27 and J is TRBJ2-7, with no clear D. Trimming removed 6 bases from V and 3 bases from J, with 18 bases in between. The CDR3 spans 15 residues. CDR1 and CDR2 from the germline V gene are MNHEY and SMNVEV (reference sequence). The CDR3 DNA sequence: TGTGCCAGCAGAACGCTCTTGGGCACCTTCTACGAGCAGTACTTC. Residues: CASRTLLGTFYEQYF.

This clonotype has a handful of counts. V and J are TRBV12-3 or TRBV12-4 and TRBJ2-7; TRBD1 agrees at 8 bases. The CDR3 is 16 amino acids. J lost 0 bases, V lost 6 bases, and 10 bases had no gene match. CDR3 sequence (DNA): TGTGCCAGCAGCTCCAGACAGGGGTCCAGCTCCTACGAGCAGTACTTC. It codes for CASSSRQGSSSYEQYF.

The chain has TRBV18 and TRBJ2-7; 10 nucleotides agree with TRBD1. Germline V gene sequence: CDR1 KGHSH, CDR2 LQKENI. V gave up 2 bases and J gave up 4 bases; unmatched junction bases: 5. This CDR3 contains 15 residues. The CDR3, as DNA: TGTGCCAGCTCACCAGGGACAGGGGAGGATTACGAGCAGTACTTC. It is translated as CASSPGTGEDYEQYF.

The V and J genes are TRBV20-1 and TRBJ2-5; the D gene is possibly TRBD2 (5 bases). Trimming pared 1 base from V and 5 bases from J, leaving 20 bases between. Germline V gene data show CDR1 as DFQATT and CDR2 as SNEGSKA (reference sequence). This CDR3 has 16 residues. CDR3 sequence reads: CSARGIQSGTWETQYF. The CDR3 coding sequence is TGCAGTGCTAGAGGAATCCAATCGGGAACCTGGGAGACCCAGTACTTC.

A few counts support this clonotype. The chain carries TRBV7-8 and TRBJ2-5; TRBD2 agrees at 12 bases. Germline V gene lookup returns CDR1 SGHVS and CDR2 FQNEAQ. This CDR3 comprises 18 residues. V was clipped by 3 bases and J by 3 bases; unmatched bases: 11. This chain's CDR3 is CASSFRNDGLAGKETQYF. CDR3 bases: TGTGCCAGCAGCTTCAGAAACGACGGACTAGCGGGGAAAGAGACCCAGTACTTC.

The chain has TRBV20-1 and TRBJ2-4; D call uncertain. CDR1 and CDR2 (germline): DFQATT, SNEGSKA (reference sequence). The V gene lost 0 bases and the J gene lost 0 bases, with 9 bases spanning the gap. This CDR3 has 15 amino acids. CDR3 in DNA: TGCAGTGCTAGAGATTTGCTTTCAGCCAAAAACATTCAGTACTTC. As protein: CSARDLLSAKNIQYF.

This clonotype was picked up a small number of times. V is TRBV5-1 and J is TRBJ1-6; D unclear. V lost 2 bases and J lost 6, with 12 bases in between. The length of the CDR3 is 15 residues. CDR1 SGHRS and CDR2 YFSETQ come from the germline V gene. CDR3 in DNA: TGCGCCAGCAGCTTCATCGACGGGATTAATTCACCCCTCCACTTT. Translation: CASSFIDGINSPLHF.

This clonotype was observed a handful of times. V and J are TRBV27 and TRBJ2-7; D gene ambiguous. V was cut by 1 base and J by 1 base, with 8 bases left in between. This CDR3 region has 14 residues. Germline values: CDR1 MNHEY, CDR2 SMNVEV (reference sequence). This CDR3 is CASSLLATSYEQYF. CDR3 bases: TGTGCCAGCAGTTTATTGGCAACATCCTACGAGCAGTACTTC.

V and J are TRBV9 and TRBJ2-1, with a tentative D call TRBD2 (5 bases). CDR1 SGDLS and CDR2 YYNGEE come from the germline V gene. CDR3 size: 14 residues. Trimming took off 0 bases at V and 3 bases at J, with 7 bases between the two ends. The CDR3 is CASSVAGDYNEQFF. In DNA form, the CDR3 reads TGTGCCAGCAGCGTAGCCGGGGACTACAATGAGCAGTTCTTC. The complete variable domain, with remaining parts taken from reference TRBV9 and TRBJ2-1, reads DSGVTQTPKHLITATGQRVTLRCSPRSGDLSVYWYQQSLDQGLQFLIQYYNGEERAKGNILERFSAQQFPDLHSELNLSSLELGDSALYFCASSVAGDYNEQFFGPGTRLTVL.

This sequence joins TRBV20-1 and TRBJ2-2, with D perhaps TRBD2 (6 bases). V lost 0 bases and J lost 0, with 14 bases in between. Germline V gives CDR1 DFQATT, CDR2 SNEGSKA (reference sequence). The CDR3 has 17 amino acids. The CDR3 region is CSARDRAGPSNTGELFF. In nucleotides, the CDR3 is TGCAGTGCTAGAGATCGTGCGGGACCCTCGAACACCGGGGAGCTGTTTTTT.

The table lists this clonotype with a few counts. The chain is built from TRBV29-1 and TRBJ1-1; TRBD1 matches at 9 bases. The CDR3 totals 16 residues. V trimming: 4 bases; J trimming: 3 bases; junction bases outside the gene matches: 12. Per germline, CDR1 SQVTM and CDR2 ANQGSEA. This chain's CDR3 is CSVGTRDRVLDTEAFF. Here the CDR3 DNA reads TGCAGCGTTGGAACCCGGGACAGGGTGTTGGACACTGAAGCTTTCTTT.

Concerning this clonotype: Just one base apart from a much larger clone, this may be a read error. The V gene is TRBV2, the J gene TRBJ2-7; 7 bases map to TRBD1. The CDR3 runs to 16 residues. Germline lookup yields CDR1 SNHLY and CDR2 FYNNEI. CDR3 DNA: TGTGCCAGCAGTGAAGCACGGACAGGACTTACCTACGAGCTGTACTTC. This codes for CASSEARTGLTYELYF.

This clonotype appeared a few times. This chain joins TRBV20-1 and TRBJ2-7; 8 bases line up with TRBD2. The CDR3 has 17 amino acids. CDR1 is DFQATT, CDR2 SNEGSKA, per germline (reference sequence). V gave up 3 bases and J gave up 7 bases; unmatched junction bases: 20. The DNA of the CDR3 is TGCAGTGCTAGGGGACGCTCAGCGGGGGCTTTTGGGAATGAGCAGTACTTC. This gives the protein CSARGRSAGAFGNEQYF.

This clonotype showed up just once. The chain recombines TRBV2 with TRBJ2-2; 13 bases match TRBD2. CDR1 is SNHLY, CDR2 FYNNEI, per germline. J lost 1 base, V lost 5 bases, and 4 bases had no gene match. The CDR3 is 17 residues long. The CDR3: CASSRTSGGRNTGELFF. The CDR3 DNA reads TGTGCCAGCAGTCGGACTAGCGGGGGCCGGAACACCGGGGAGCTGTTTTTT.

This clonotype has a single count. The gene calls are TRBV29-1 and TRBJ2-5; 9 nucleotides line up with TRBD1. V lost 7 bases to trimming and J lost 11 bases; unmatched junction nucleotides: 14. There are 13 residues in the CDR3. The germline CDR1 and CDR2 sequences are SQVTM and ANQGSEA. The CDR3 is CSALGQGIREQYF. The CDR3, as DNA: TGCAGCGCCCTTGGACAGGGGATAAGGGAGCAGTACTTC.